This passage covers 27 T cell receptor beta chains from one sample sequenced in a study of CD8 T cells in ankylosing spondylitis. MiXCR was run by TCRdb on the 5' RACE reads, yielding one entry per CDR3 protein. The sample contains about 140,000 distinct CDR3 sequences, about 8% of which appear only once. The specimen sequenced was synovial fluid, either unsorted or a sorted T cell fraction (not recorded which). The source of these receptors is a male donor with ankylosing spondylitis.

This clonotype was seen a few times. The rearrangement uses TRBV6-5 and TRBJ1-1, with D perhaps matching TRBD1 (6 bases). Between the trimmed V and J ends, which lost 2 bases and 12 bases, there was a span of 10 bases. The CDR3 contains 11 residues. Germline V gene data show CDR1 as MNHEY and CDR2 as SVGAGI. CDR3 in amino acids: CASSYTGYTFF. For the CDR3, the DNA is TGTGCCAGCAGTTACACAGGGTATACTTTCTTT.

This clonotype has ten or more counts. The chain recombines TRBV5-1 with TRBJ2-2; the D is unclear. V was shortened by 3 bases and J by 7 bases, with 13 bases between the two germline ends. CDR3 length equals 14 residues. Looked up from germline, CDR1 is SGHRS and CDR2 is YFSETQ. CDR3 protein: CASSSYQQGGELFF. The CDR3 DNA is TGCGCCAGCAGCTCTTACCAACAAGGCGGGGAGCTGTTTTTT.

This clonotype was counted many times. J is TRBJ1-2 and V is TRBV29-1; possibly TRBD1 for D (5 bases). V lost 5 bases and J lost 7, with 17 bases in between. This CDR3 is 13 amino acids long. Germline CDR1 is SQVTM and CDR2 is ANQGSEA. The CDR3 loop reads CSVTPDKWTGYTF. The CDR3 coding sequence is TGCAGCGTTACCCCGGACAAGTGGACTGGCTACACCTTC.

The chain is built from TRBV20-1 and TRBJ2-5; the D gene could be TRBD1 or TRBD2 (5 bases each). The CDR3 extends over 14 amino acids. Germline V gene lookup returns CDR1 DFQATT and CDR2 SNEGSKA (reference sequence). V lost 4 bases and J 3 bases, leaving 15 bases between the germline ends. The CDR3: CSATPWGTEETQYF. The CDR3, as DNA: TGCAGTGCTACCCCTTGGGGGACCGAAGAGACCCAGTACTTC.

In this sample, this clonotype turned up a few times. This chain joins TRBV2 and TRBJ1-5; D remains ambiguous. Germline CDR1 reads SNHLY; CDR2 reads FYNNEI. The CDR3 is 15 amino acids. Deletions cut 2 bases from V and 0 bases from J, with 8 bases between. CDR3 nucleotide sequence: TGTGCCAGCAGTGAACGGCGAGATAGCAATCAGCCCCAGCATTTT. Its translation is CASSERRDSNQPQHF. The full variable domain, its missing parts supplied by reference TRBV2 and TRBJ1-5, is EPEVTQTPSHQVTQMGQEVILRCVPISNHLYFYWYRQILGQKVEFLVSFYNNEISEKSEIFDDQFSVERPDGSNFTLKIRSTKLEDSAMYFCASSERRDSNQPQHFGDGTRLSIL.

This clonotype was counted at least ten times. This rearrangement joins TRBV7-9 to TRBJ2-7, with D hard to call. V gave up 5 bases and J gave up 2 bases, with 10 bases separating them. The germline V gene has CDR1 SEHNR and CDR2 FQNEAQ (reference sequence). This CDR3 has 13 residues. In nucleotides, the CDR3 is TGTGCCAGCAGCCAGAGGAATACCTACGAGCAGTACTTC. This codes for CASSQRNTYEQYF.

In its sample, this clonotype was seen a few times. V gene TRBV10-1 combines with J gene TRBJ2-1; D is uncertain. Germline V gene data show CDR1 as WNHNN and CDR2 as SYGVQD (reference sequence). The CDR3 has 13 residues. Trimming took 1 base from V and 8 from J, leaving 9 bases between them. CDR3 amino acids: CASSEWSGHEQFF. In DNA form, the CDR3 reads TGCGCCAGCAGTGAGTGGTCGGGCCATGAGCAGTTCTTC.

The genes are TRBV25-1 and TRBJ2-1, with no clear D. The V end was cut by 1 base, the J end by 4 bases, with 8 bases between. The CDR3 spans 14 residues. The germline CDR1 and CDR2 sequences are MGHDK and SYGVNS. Here the CDR3 reads CASSELSAYNEQFF. The CDR3 DNA reads TGTGCCAGCAGTGAATTAAGTGCTTACAATGAGCAGTTCTTC.

This rearrangement joins TRBV4-2 to TRBJ2-2; tentative D call: TRBD1 (6 bases). Germline assignment: CDR1 LGHNA and CDR2 YNFKEQ. This CDR3 has 16 amino acids. V was pared by 2 bases and J by 0 bases, with 10 bases between. As DNA, the CDR3 is TGTGCCAGCAGCCAACACAGGGCTACGAACACCGGGGAGCTGTTTTTT. It codes for CASSQHRATNTGELFF.

Here the CDR3 reads CASTIIPGQEPNTEAFF. The CDR3 DNA reads as TGTGCCAGCACTATTATTCCGGGACAGGAGCCGAACACTGAAGCTTTCTTT. The chain has TRBV6-2 or TRBV6-3 and TRBJ1-1; 8 bases agree with TRBD1. CDR1 is MNHEY and CDR2 is SVGEGT in the germline V gene. After removal of 7 bases from V and 1 base from J, the junction contained 14 bases not matched to a gene. The CDR3 extends over 17 amino acids.

Many counts were recorded for this clonotype. This sequence joins TRBV20-1 and TRBJ2-5, with 7 bases lining up with TRBD1. The CDR3 runs to 12 residues. V was clipped by 6 bases and J by 1 base; unmatched bases: 2. CDR1 is DFQATT and CDR2 is SNEGSKA in the germline V gene (reference sequence). CDR3 sequence reads: CSAGTVQETQYF. CDR3 coding DNA: TGCAGTGCAGGGACAGTCCAAGAGACCCAGTACTTC.

In its sample, this clonotype was seen many times. The V gene is TRBV20-1, the J gene TRBJ2-5, with unresolved D. V was shortened by 6 bases and J by 2 bases, with 10 bases between the two germline ends. Per the germline V gene, CDR1 is DFQATT and CDR2 is SNEGSKA (reference sequence). The length of the CDR3 is 12 residues. CDR3 bases: TGCAGTGCCCTGGTAGGGCAAGAGACCCAGTACTTC. As protein: CSALVGQETQYF.

This clonotype came up a few times. This chain uses TRBV7-6 with TRBJ2-1; TRBD2 matches 15 bases. Germline CDR1 reads SGHVS; CDR2 reads FNYEAQ. The CDR3 length is 15 residues. V gave up 4 bases and J gave up 7 bases; unmatched junction bases: 2. The CDR3 protein is CASSWTSGGGNEQFF. Here the CDR3 DNA reads TGTGCCAGCAGCTGGACTAGCGGGGGGGGTAATGAGCAGTTCTTC.

This clonotype was recorded at least ten times. The genes are TRBV7-9 and TRBJ1-4; D ambiguous. CDR1 and CDR2 (germline): SEHNR, FQNEAQ (reference sequence). This CDR3 spans 11 amino acids. V lost 11 bases, J lost 5 bases, and 9 bases lay in between. The CDR3 DNA reads TGTGCCCTGAGGATCAATGAAAAACTGTTTTTT. It encodes CALRINEKLFF. The full variable domain, with the rest looked up from reference TRBV7-9 and TRBJ1-4, is DTGVSQNPRHKITKRGQNVTFRCDPISEHNRLYWYRQTLGQGPEFLTYFQNEAQLEKSRLLSDRFSAERPKGSFSTLEIQRTEQGDSAMYLCALRINEKLFFGSGTQLSVL.

This clonotype was seen at least ten times. V and J are TRBV12-3 or TRBV12-4 and TRBJ1-2; D uncertain. CDR3 length: 12 amino acids. V lost 5 bases and J lost 12, with 16 bases in between. Here the CDR3 reads CASSIAPGRHTF. CDR3 nucleotides: TGTGCCAGCAGTATTGCACCCGGTCGGCACACCTTC.

Ten or more counts support this clonotype. This chain links TRBV20-1 with TRBJ1-4; D is possibly TRBD1 (5 bases). The germline V and J ends were trimmed by 6 bases and 8 bases, with 19 bases remaining between them. The CDR3 consists of 14 residues. Per germline, CDR1 DFQATT and CDR2 SNEGSKA (reference sequence). The CDR3 is CSATHRKGREKLFF. CDR3 DNA: TGCAGTGCCACGCACCGTAAGGGGAGAGAAAAACTGTTTTTT.

This clonotype was picked up a small number of times. The chain employs TRBV15 and TRBJ2-5; no firm D call. Germline CDR1 and CDR2: LNHNV and YYDKDF (reference sequence). The CDR3 extends over 11 amino acids. Trimming removed 1 base at V and 4 bases at J, with 1 base between. This CDR3 is CATSRGETQYF. CDR3 DNA: TGTGCCACCAGCAGAGGAGAGACCCAGTACTTC.

This clonotype was observed many times. CDR3 sequence reads: CASSFIQLQGYEQYF. CDR3 in DNA: TGTGCCAGCAGCTTTATTCAGCTGCAGGGCTACGAGCAGTACTTC. V gene TRBV7-2 combines with J gene TRBJ2-7; tentatively, D is TRBD1 (5 bases). The germline V and J ends were trimmed by 3 bases and 3 bases, with 15 bases remaining between them. Per the germline V gene, CDR1 is SGHTA and CDR2 is FQGNSA. The CDR3 runs 15 residues.

The table lists this clonotype with a few counts. The genes are TRBV28 and TRBJ2-2; 12 bases match TRBD2. With 6 bases clipped from V and 3 bases from J, the junction kept 5 bases outside the gene matches. CDR1 and CDR2 (germline): MDHEN, SYDVKM. The CDR3 extends over 16 amino acids. The DNA of the CDR3 is TGTGCCAGCAGCAACCGACTAGCGGGAGACACCGGGGAGCTGTTTTTT. It is translated as CASSNRLAGDTGELFF.

This clonotype showed up just a few times. This rearrangement joins TRBV20-1 to TRBJ2-5; D gene uncertain. The CDR3 runs to 10 residues. Germline CDR1 and CDR2: DFQATT and SNEGSKA (reference sequence). DNA for the CDR3: TGCAGCCCGGTATGGGAGACCCAGTACTTC. Its translation: CSPVWETQYF.

This clonotype has a count of ten or more. The chain couples TRBV7-2 to TRBJ2-5, with D maybe TRBD2 (6 bases). Germline CDR1 and CDR2: SGHTA and FQGNSA. The CDR3 extends over 13 amino acids. V was cut by 8 bases and J by 0 bases, with 10 bases left in between. The CDR3 protein is CASGGGYQETQYF. In DNA, the CDR3 is TGTGCCAGCGGTGGGGGGTACCAAGAGACCCAGTACTTC.

This clonotype was observed many times. The rearrangement joins TRBV6-1 to TRBJ2-7; D remains unclear. Germline loops: CDR1 MNHNS, CDR2 SASEGT. The CDR3 is 17 amino acids. Trimming pared 7 bases from V and 1 base from J, leaving 23 bases between. CDR3 residues: CASTPKQLVVGSYEQYF. In DNA form, the CDR3 reads TGTGCCAGCACCCCAAAACAACTCGTTGTTGGGTCCTACGAGCAGTACTTC.

This clonotype was found many times. The J gene is TRBJ2-2, the V gene TRBV18; D not resolved. Deletions cut 3 bases from V and 0 bases from J, with 11 bases between. Germline values: CDR1 KGHSH, CDR2 LQKENI. The CDR3 spans 16 residues. CDR3 residues: CASSPRVSTNTGELFF. Written as DNA, the CDR3 is TGTGCCAGCTCACCTCGTGTCAGTACGAACACCGGGGAGCTGTTTTTT.

This clonotype was seen at least ten times. The chain employs TRBV12-3 or TRBV12-4 and TRBJ1-2; D gene unclear. Trimming stripped 1 base from V and 3 bases from J, with 9 bases between. This CDR3 comprises 14 residues. CDR3: CASSLVHRDYGYTF. CDR3 coding DNA: TGTGCCAGCAGTTTAGTCCACCGAGACTATGGCTACACCTTC.

This clonotype was observed at least ten times. The DNA of the CDR3 is TGTGCCAGCAGCCGCCGGACTAGCGGTTTTGGAGAGCAGTACTTC. This gives the protein CASSRRTSGFGEQYF. The chain is built from TRBV6-2 or TRBV6-3 and TRBJ2-7; 10 positions match TRBD2. The ends lost 6 bases at V and 7 bases at J; junction bases unmatched: 12. The CDR3 covers 15 residues. Germline-derived CDR1 and CDR2 are MNHEY and SVGEGT.

V is TRBV20-1 and J is TRBJ1-2; D is unresolved. This CDR3 spans 11 amino acids. Between the trimmed V and J ends, which lost 0 bases and 12 bases, there was a span of 11 bases. Germline values: CDR1 DFQATT, CDR2 SNEGSKA (reference sequence). CDR3 sequence: CSARDWGTHTF. The DNA for the CDR3 is TGCAGTGCTAGAGATTGGGGAACACACACCTTC.

This clonotype was seen repeatedly, ten times or more. The chain combines TRBV11-3 with TRBJ2-7; TRBD2 matches at 9 bases. The V segment lost 2 bases and the J segment 0 bases; nucleotides outside the gene matches: 11. Per the germline V gene, CDR1 is SGHNT and CDR2 is YENEEA. The CDR3 is made up of 18 amino acids. CDR3 DNA sequence: TGTGCCAGCAGCTTAAGGCTGGGAACTAGCGGGTTCTCCTACGAGCAGTACTTC. Encoded protein: CASSLRLGTSGFSYEQYF.